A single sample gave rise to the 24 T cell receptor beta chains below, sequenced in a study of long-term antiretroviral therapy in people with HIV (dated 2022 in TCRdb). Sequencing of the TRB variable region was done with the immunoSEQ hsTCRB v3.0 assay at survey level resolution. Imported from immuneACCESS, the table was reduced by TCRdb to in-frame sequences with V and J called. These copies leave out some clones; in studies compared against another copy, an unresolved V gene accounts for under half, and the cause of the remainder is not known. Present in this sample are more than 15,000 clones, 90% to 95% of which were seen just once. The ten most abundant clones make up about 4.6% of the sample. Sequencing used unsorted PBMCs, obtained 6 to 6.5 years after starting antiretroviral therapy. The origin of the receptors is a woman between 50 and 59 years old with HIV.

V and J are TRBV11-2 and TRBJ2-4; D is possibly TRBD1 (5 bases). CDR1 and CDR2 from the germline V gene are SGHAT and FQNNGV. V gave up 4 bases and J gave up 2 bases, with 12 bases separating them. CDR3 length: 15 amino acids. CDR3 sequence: CASSSQGQPKNIQYF. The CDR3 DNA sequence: TGTGCCAGCAGCTCGCAGGGTCAGCCCAAAAACATTCAGTACTTC.

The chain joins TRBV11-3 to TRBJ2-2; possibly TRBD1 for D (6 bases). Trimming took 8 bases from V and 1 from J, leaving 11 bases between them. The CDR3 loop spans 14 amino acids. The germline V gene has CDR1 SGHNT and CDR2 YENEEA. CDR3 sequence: CASSEGQNTGELFF. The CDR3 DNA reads TGTGCCAGCTCCGAGGGACAGAACACCGGGGAGCTGTTTTTT.

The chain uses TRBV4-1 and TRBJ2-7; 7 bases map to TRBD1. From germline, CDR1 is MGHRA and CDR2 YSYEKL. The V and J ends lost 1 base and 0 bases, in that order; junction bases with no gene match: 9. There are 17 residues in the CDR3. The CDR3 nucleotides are TGCGCCAGCAGCCAAGTTGCAACAGGGGTAAGCTCCTACGAGCAGTACTTC. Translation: CASSQVATGVSSYEQYF.

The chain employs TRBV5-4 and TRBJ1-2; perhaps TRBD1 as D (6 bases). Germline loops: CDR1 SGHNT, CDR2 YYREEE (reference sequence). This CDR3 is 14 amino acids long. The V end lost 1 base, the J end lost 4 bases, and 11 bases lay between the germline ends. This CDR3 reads CASSLSGDFYGYTF. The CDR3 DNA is TGTGCCAGCAGCTTGTCAGGGGACTTCTATGGCTACACCTTC.

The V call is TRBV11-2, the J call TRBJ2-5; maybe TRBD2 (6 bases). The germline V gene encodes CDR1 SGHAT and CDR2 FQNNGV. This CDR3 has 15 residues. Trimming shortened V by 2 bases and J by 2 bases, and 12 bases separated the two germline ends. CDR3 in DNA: TGTGCCAGCAGCTTATTTAGCGCGGGACAAGAGACCCAGTACTTC. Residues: CASSLFSAGQETQYF.

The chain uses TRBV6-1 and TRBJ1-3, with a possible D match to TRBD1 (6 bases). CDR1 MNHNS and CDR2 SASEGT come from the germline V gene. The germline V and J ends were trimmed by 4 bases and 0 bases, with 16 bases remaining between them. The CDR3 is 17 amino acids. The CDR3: CASSASGTPYSGNTIYF. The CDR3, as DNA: TGTGCCAGCAGTGCCAGCGGGACACCCTACTCTGGAAACACCATATATTTT.

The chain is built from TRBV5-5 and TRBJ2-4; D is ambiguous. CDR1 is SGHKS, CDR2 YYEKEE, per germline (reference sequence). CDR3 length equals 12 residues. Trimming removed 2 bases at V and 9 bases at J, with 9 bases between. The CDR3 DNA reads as TGTGCCAGCAGCTTAGACGCCTTCATTCAGTACTTC. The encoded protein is CASSLDAFIQYF.

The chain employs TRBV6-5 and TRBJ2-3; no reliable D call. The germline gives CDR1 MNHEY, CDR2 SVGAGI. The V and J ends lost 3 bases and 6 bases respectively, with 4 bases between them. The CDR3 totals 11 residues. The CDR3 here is CASSYDDTQYF. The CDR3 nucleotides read TGTGCCAGCAGTTATGACGATACGCAGTATTTT.

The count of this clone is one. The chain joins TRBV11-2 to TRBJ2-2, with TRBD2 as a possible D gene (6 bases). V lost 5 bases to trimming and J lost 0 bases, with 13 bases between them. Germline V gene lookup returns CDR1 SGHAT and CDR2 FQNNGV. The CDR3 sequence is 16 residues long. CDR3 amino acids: CASSRRLGTNTGELFF. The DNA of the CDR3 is TGTGCCAGCAGCCGACGACTAGGAACGAACACCGGGGAGCTGTTTTTT.

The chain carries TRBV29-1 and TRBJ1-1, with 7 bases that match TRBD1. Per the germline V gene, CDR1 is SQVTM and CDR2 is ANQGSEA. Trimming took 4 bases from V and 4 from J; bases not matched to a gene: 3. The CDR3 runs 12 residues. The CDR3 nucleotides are TGCAGCGTTGTGAAGGGGGCCACTGAAGCTTTCTTT. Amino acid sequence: CSVVKGATEAFF.

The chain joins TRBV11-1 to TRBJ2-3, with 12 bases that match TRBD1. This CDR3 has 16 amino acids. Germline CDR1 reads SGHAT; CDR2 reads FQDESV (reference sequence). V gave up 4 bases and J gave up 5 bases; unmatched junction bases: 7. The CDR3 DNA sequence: TGTGCCAGCAGCTCGAGCCGGGACAGGGGGCGAGATACGCAGTATTTT. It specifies CASSSSRDRGRDTQYF.

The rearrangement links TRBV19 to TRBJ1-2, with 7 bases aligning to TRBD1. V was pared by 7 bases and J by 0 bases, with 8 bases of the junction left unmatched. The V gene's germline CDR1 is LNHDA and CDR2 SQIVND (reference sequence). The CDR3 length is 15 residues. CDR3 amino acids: CASIKQGNTNYGYTF. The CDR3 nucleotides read TGTGCCAGTATCAAACAGGGGAATACTAACTATGGCTACACCTTC. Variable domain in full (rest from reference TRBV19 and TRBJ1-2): DGGITQSPKYLFRKEGQNVTLSCEQNLNHDAMYWYRQDPGQGLRLIYYSQIVNDFQKGDIAEGYSVSREKKESFPLTVTSAQKNPTAFYLCASIKQGNTNYGYTFGSGTRLTVV.

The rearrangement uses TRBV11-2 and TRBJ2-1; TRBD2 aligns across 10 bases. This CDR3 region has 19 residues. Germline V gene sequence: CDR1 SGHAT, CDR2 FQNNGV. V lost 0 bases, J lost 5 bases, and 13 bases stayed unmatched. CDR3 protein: CASSLDLGLAGALNNEQFF. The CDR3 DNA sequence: TGTGCCAGCAGCTTAGATCTGGGGCTAGCGGGAGCCCTCAACAATGAGCAGTTCTTC.

Here the CDR3 DNA reads TGTGCCAGCGTCAGGGGGAATGGAAACACCATATATTTT. Translating gives CASVRGNGNTIYF. The genes are TRBV7-9 and TRBJ1-3; TRBD1 matches 7 bases. The CDR3 is 13 residues long. CDR1 and CDR2 from the germline V gene are SEHNR and FQNEAQ (reference sequence). V was clipped by 8 bases and J by 3 bases; unmatched bases: 4.

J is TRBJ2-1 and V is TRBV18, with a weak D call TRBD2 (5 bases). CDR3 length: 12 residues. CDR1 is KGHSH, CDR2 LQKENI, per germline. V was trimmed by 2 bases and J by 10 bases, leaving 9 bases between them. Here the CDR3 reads CASSPNREEQFF. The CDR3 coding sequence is TGTGCCAGCTCACCAAATCGGGAAGAGCAGTTCTTC.

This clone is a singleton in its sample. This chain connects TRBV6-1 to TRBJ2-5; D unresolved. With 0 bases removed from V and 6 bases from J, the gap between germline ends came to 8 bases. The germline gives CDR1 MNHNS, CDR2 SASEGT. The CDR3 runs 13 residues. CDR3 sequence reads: CASSEALTKTQYF. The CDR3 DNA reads TGTGCCAGCAGTGAAGCATTAACGAAGACCCAGTACTTC.

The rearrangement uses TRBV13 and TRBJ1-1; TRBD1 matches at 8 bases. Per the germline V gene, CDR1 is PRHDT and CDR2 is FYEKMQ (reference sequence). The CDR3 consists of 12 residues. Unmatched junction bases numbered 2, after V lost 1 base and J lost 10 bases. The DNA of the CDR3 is TGTGCCAGCAGCTTAGCCAGGGGGCGAGCTTTCTTT. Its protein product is CASSLARGRAFF.

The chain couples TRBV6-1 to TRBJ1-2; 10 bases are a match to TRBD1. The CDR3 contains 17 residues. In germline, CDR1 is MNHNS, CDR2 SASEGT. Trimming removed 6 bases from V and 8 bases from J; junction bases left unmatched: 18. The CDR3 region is CASREWDRGIGSEGYTF. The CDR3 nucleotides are TGTGCCAGCAGAGAATGGGACAGGGGTATAGGCTCGGAAGGCTACACCTTC.

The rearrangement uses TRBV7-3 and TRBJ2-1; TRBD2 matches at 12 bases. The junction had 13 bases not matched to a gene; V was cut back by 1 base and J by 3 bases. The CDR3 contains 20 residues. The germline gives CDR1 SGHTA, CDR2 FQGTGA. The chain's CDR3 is CASSLKVRTSGIYLYNEQFF. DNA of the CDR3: TGTGCCAGCAGCTTAAAGGTCAGGACTAGCGGGATTTATCTCTACAATGAGCAGTTCTTC. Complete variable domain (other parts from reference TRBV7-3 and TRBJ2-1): GAGVSQTPSNKVTEKGKYVELRCDPISGHTALYWYRQSLGQGPEFLIYFQGTGAADDSGLPNDRFFAVRPEGSVSTLKIQRTERGDSAVYLCASSLKVRTSGIYLYNEQFFGPGTRLTVL.

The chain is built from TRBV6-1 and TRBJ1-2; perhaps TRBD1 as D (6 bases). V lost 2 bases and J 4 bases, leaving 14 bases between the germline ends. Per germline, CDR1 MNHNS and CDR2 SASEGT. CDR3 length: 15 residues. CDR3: CASSELRGDLYGYTF. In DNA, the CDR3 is TGTGCCAGCAGTGAATTGAGGGGGGATCTCTATGGCTACACCTTC.

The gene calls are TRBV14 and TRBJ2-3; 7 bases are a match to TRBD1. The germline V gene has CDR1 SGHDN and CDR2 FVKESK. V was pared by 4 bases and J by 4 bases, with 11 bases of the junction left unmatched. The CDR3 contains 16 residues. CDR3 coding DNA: TGTGCCAGCAGCCTAGCACCGGGACAGCGAGCAGATACGCAGTATTTT. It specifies CASSLAPGQRADTQYF. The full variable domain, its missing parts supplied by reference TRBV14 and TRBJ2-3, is EAGVTQFPSHSVIEKGQTVTLRCDPISGHDNLYWYRRVMGKEIKFLLHFVKESKQDESGMPNNRFLAERTGGTYSTLKVQPAELEDSGVYFCASSLAPGQRADTQYFGPGTRLTVL.

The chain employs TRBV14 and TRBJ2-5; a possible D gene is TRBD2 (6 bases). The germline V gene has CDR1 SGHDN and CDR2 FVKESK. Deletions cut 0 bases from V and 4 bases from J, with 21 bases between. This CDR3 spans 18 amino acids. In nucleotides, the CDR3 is TGTGCCAGCAGCCAAGATACGGGTTGGGGACTCATTGCAGAGACCCAGTACTTC. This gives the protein CASSQDTGWGLIAETQYF.

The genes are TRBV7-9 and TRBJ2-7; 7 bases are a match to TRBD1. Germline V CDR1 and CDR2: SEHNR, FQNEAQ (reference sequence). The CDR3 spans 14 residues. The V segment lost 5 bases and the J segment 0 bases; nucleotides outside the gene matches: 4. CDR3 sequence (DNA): TGTGCCAGCAGCCGGGGACAGATCTCCTACGAGCAGTACTTC. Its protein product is CASSRGQISYEQYF.

Here the CDR3 DNA reads TGTGCCAGCAGTGAACAGGGACCCCCCTACACAGATACGCAGTATTTT. Its translation: CASSEQGPPYTDTQYF. V usage is TRBV6-1 and J usage is TRBJ2-3; the D call may be TRBD1 or TRBD2 (5 bases each). Per the germline V gene, CDR1 is MNHNS and CDR2 is SASEGT. Trimming took off 2 bases at V and 2 bases at J, with 14 bases between the two ends. The CDR3 is made up of 16 amino acids.